This paragraph covers one T cell receptor beta chain sequence. Its matching antigen is unknown. TCRdb re-called the 5' RACE reads and shows each CDR3 protein once, DNA omitted. The sample shows about 150,000 distinct CDR3 sequences, and 10% to 15% sits with its ten largest clones. Germline V gives CDR1 MDHEN, CDR2 SYDVKM. The CDR3 is 15 amino acids. The sample belongs to a study of T cells expressing NK-cell markers. General study points: What remained unclear was the HCMV specificity of expanded NKG2C+ T cell clones.

This chain connects TRBV28 to TRBJ2-2; TCRdb indicates TRBD1, and absent DNA this call remains unverified. The clonotype was recovered from a man aged 18 to 30 in good health. The specimen sequenced was blood T cells: a sorted CD56 or NKG2C T cell subset, CD4+ or CD8+ T cells, or bulk PBMC T cells (not recorded which). CDR3 sequence reads: CASSQTGERGGELFF.